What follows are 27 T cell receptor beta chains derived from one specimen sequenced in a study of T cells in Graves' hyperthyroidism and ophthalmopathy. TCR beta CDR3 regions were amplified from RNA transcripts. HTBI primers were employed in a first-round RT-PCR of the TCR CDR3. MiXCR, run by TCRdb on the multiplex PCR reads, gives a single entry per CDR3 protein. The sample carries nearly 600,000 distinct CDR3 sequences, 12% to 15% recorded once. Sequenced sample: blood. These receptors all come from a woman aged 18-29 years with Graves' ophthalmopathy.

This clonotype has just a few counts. CDR3 DNA sequence: TGTGCCAGCAGCTTAGGAGATACAGCCTATGGCTACACCTTC. Translation gives CASSLGDTAYGYTF. The chain employs TRBV11-3 and TRBJ1-2, with D unclear. CDR3 length: 14 amino acids. V was cut by 1 base and J by 4 bases, with 10 bases left in between. CDR1 is SGHNT and CDR2 is YENEEA in the germline V gene.

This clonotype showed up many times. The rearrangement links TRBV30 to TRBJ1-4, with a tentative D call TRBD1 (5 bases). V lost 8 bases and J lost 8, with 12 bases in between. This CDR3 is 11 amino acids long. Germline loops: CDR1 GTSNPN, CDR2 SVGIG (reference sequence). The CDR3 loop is CASRVLEKLFF. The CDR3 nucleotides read TGTGCCAGCAGGGTGTTAGAAAAACTGTTTTTT. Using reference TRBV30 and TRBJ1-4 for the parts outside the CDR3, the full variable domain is SQTIHQWPATLVQPVGSPLSLECTVEGTSNPNLYWYRQAAGRGLQLLFYSVGIGQISSEVPQNLSASRPQDRQFILSSKKLLLSDSGFYLCASRVLEKLFFGSGTQLSVL.

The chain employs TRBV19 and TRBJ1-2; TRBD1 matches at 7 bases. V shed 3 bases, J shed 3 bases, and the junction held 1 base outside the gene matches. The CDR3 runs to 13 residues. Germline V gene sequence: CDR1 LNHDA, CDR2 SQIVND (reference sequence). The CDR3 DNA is TGTGCCAGTAGTATGACAGGGTACTATGGCTACACCTTC. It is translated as CASSMTGYYGYTF.

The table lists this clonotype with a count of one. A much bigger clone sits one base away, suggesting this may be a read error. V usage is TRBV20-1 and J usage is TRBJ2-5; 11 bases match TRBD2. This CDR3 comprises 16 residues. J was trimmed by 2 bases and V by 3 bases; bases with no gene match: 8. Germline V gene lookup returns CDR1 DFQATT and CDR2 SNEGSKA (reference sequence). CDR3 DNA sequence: TGCAGTGCTAGCCCCAGGGGACTAGCGGAGCAAGAGACCCAGTACTTC. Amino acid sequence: CSASPRGLAEQETQYF.

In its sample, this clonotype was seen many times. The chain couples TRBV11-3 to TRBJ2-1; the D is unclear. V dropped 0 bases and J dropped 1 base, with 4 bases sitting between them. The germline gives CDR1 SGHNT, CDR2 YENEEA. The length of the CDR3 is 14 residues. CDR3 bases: TGTGCCAGCAGCTTAGATAGTTCCTACAATGAGCAGTTCTTC. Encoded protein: CASSLDSSYNEQFF.

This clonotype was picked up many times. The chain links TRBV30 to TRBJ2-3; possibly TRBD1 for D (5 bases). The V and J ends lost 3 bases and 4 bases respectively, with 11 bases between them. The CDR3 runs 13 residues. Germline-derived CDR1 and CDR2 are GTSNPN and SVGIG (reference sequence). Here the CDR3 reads CAWSLGLPDTQYF. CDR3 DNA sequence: TGTGCCTGGAGCTTGGGGCTCCCAGATACGCAGTATTTT.

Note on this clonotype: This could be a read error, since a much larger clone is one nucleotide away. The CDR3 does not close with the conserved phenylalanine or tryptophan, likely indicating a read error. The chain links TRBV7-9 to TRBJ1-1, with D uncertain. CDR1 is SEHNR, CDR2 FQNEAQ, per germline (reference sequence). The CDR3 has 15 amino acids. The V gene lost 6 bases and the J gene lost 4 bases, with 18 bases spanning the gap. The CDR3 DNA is TGTGCCAGCAGATCACCGCAGCGGGAGGGCACTGAAGCTTTCCTT. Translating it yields CASRSPQREGTEAFL.

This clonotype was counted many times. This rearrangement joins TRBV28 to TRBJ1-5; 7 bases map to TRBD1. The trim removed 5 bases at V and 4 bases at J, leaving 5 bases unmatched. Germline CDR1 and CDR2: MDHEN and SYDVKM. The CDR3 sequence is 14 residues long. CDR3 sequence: CASSGGQANQPQHF. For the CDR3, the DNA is TGTGCCAGCAGTGGCGGACAGGCGAATCAGCCCCAGCATTTT.

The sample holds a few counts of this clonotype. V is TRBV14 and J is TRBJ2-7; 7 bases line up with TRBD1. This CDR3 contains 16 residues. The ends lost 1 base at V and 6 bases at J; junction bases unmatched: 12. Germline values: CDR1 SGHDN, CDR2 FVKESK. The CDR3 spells CASSQAGTVPELEQYF. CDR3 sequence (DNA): TGTGCCAGCAGCCAAGCGGGGACAGTGCCGGAACTCGAGCAGTACTTC.

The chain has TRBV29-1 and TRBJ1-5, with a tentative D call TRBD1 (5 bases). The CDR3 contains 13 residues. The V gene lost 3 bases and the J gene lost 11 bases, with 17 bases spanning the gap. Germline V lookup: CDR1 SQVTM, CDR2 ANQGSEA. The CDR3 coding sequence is TGCAGCGTTGAGATGGGTGTTATGGGGGCCCAGCATTTT. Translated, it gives CSVEMGVMGAQHF.

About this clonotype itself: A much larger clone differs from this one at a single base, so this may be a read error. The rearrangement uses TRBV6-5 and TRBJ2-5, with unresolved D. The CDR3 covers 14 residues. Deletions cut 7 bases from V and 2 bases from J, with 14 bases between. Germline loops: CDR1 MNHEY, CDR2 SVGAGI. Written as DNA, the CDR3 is TGTGCCAGCACTCACGGCGCAGTGCAAGAGACCCAGTACTTC. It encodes CASTHGAVQETQYF.

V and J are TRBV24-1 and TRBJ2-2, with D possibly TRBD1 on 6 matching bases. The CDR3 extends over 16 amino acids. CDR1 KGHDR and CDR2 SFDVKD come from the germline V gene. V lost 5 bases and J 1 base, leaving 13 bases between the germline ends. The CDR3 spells CATSGDRPMNTGELFF. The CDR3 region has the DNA TGTGCCACCAGTGGCGACAGGCCCATGAACACCGGGGAGCTGTTTTTT.

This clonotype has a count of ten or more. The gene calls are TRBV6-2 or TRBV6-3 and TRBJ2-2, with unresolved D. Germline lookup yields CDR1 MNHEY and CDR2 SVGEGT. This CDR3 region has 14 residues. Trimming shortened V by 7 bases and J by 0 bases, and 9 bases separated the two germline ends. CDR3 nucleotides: TGTGCCAGCACTCCTGTCCCGAACACCGGGGAGCTGTTTTTT. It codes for CASTPVPNTGELFF.

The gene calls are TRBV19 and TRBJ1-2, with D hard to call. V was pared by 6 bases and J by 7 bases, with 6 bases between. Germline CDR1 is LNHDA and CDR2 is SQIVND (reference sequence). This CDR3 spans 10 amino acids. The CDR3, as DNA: TGTGCCAGTAGGCGTGGTGGCTACACCTTC. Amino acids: CASRRGGYTF.

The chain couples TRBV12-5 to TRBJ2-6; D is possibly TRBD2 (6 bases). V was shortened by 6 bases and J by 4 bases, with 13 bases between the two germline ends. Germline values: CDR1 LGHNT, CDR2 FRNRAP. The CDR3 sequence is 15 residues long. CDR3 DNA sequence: TGTGCTAGTGGCTGGGGGGTTTCCGGGGCCAACGTCCTGACTTTC. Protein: CASGWGVSGANVLTF. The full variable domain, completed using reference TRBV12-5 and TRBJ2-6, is DARVTQTPRHKVTEMGQEVTMRCQPILGHNTVFWYRQTMMQGLELLAYFRNRAPLDDSGMPKDRFSAEMPDATLATLKIQPSEPRDSAVYFCASGWGVSGANVLTFGAGSRLTVL.

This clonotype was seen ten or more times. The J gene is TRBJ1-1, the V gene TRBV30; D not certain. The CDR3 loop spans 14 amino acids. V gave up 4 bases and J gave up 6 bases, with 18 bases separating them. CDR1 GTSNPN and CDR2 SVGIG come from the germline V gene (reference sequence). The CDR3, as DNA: TGTGCCTGGAATGACGGGGTGGGATTTGCTGAAGCTTTCTTT. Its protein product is CAWNDGVGFAEAFF.

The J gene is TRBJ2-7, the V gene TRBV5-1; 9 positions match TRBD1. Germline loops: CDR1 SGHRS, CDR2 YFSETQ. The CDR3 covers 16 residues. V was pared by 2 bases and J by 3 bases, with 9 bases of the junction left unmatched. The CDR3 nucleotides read TGCGCCAGCAGCTTAACAGGGGGCGCCCAGCTCTACGAGCAGTACTTC. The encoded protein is CASSLTGGAQLYEQYF.

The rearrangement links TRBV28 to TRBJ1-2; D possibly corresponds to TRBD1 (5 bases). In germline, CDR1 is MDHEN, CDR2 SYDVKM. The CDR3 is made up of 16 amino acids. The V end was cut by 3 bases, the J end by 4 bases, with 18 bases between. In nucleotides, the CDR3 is TGTGCCAGCAGTTTTCTCGGGGCAGGGTCGAGCTATGGCTACACCTTC. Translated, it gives CASSFLGAGSSYGYTF.

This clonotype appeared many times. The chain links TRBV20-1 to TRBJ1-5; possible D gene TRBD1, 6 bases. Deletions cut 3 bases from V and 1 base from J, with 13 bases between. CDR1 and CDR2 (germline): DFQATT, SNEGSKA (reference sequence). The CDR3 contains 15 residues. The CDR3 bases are TGCAGTGCTAGTTCAGGGGTGAGGAGCAATCAGCCCCAGCATTTT. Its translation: CSASSGVRSNQPQHF.

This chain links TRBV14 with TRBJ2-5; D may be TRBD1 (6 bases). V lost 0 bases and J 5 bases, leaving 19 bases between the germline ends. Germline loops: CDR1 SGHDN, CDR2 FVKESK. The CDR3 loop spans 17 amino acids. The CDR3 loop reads CASSQDSQGIPEETQYF. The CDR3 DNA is TGTGCCAGCAGCCAAGATTCGCAGGGGATACCTGAGGAGACCCAGTACTTC.

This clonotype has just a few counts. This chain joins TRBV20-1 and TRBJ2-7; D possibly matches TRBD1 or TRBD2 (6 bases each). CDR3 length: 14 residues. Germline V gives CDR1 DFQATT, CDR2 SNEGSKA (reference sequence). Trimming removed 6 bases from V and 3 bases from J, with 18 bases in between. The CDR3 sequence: CSAGGQAVGYEQYF. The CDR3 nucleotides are TGCAGTGCGGGGGGACAAGCCGTCGGCTACGAGCAGTACTTC.

The CDR3 coding sequence is TGTGCCAGCAGTGAAGGCGGGAGGGCCGCCGAGCAGTACTTC. It encodes CASSEGGRAAEQYF. The chain employs TRBV2 and TRBJ2-7; TRBD2 matches at 9 bases. The germline V gene has CDR1 SNHLY and CDR2 FYNNEI. The CDR3 has 14 residues. J gave up 6 bases and V 1 base, and 4 bases lay outside the gene matches.

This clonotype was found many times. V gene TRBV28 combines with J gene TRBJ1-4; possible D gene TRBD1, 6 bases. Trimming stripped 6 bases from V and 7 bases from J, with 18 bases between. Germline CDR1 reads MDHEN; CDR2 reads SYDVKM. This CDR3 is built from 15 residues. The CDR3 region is CASRSSQGIIEKLFF. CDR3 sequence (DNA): TGTGCCAGCAGGTCTTCACAGGGTATTATTGAAAAACTGTTTTTT.

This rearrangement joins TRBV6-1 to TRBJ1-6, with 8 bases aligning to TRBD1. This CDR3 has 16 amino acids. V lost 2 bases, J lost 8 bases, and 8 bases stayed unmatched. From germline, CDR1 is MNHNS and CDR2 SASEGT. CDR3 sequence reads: CASSEIGRGLDSPLHF. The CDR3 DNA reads TGTGCCAGCAGTGAAATTGGCAGGGGGCTGGATTCACCCCTCCACTTT.

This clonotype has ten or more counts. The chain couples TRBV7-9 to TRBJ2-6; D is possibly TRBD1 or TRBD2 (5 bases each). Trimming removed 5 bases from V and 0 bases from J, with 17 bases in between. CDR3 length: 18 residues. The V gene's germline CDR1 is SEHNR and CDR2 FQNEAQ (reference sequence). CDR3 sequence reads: CASSPWDGRTSGANVLTF. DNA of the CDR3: TGTGCCAGCAGCCCATGGGACGGACGGACCTCTGGGGCCAACGTCCTGACTTTC.

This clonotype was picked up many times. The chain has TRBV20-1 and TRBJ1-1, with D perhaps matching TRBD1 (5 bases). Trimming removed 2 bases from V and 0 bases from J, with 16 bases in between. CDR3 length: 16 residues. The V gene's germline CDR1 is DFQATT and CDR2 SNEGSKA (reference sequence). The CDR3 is CSARSPLGDVNTEAFF. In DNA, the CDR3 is TGCAGTGCTAGAAGCCCTCTCGGGGACGTGAACACTGAAGCTTTCTTT.

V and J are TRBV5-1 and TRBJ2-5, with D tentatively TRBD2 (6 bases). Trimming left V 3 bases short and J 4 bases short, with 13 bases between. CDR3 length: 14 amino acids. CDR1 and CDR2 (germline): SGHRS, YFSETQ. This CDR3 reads CASSSEGYLETQYF. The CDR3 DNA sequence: TGCGCCAGCAGCTCGGAGGGGTATCTAGAGACCCAGTACTTC. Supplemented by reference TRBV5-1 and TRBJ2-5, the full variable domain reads KAGVTQTPRYLIKTRGQQVTLSCSPISGHRSVSWYQQTPGQGLQFLFEYFSETQRNKGNFPGRFSGRQFSNSRSEMNVSTLELGDSALYLCASSSEGYLETQYFGPGTRLLVL.